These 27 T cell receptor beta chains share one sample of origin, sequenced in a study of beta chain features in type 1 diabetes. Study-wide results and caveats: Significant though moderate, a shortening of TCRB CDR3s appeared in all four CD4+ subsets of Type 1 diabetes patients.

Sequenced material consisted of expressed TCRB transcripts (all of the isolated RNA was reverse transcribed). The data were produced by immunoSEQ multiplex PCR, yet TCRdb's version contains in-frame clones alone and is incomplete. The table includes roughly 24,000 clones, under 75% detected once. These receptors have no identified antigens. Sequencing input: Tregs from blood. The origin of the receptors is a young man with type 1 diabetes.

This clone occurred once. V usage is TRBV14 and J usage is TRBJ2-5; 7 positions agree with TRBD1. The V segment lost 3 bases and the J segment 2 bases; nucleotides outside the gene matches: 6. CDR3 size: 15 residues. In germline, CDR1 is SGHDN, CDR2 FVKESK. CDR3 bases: TGTGCCAGCAGCCACCCCGGGACAGTGCAAGAGACCCAGTACTTC. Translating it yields CASSHPGTVQETQYF. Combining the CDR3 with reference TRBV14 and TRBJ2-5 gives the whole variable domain EAGVTQFPSHSVIEKGQTVTLRCDPISGHDNLYWYRRVMGKEIKFLLHFVKESKQDESGMPNNRFLAERTGGTYSTLKVQPAELEDSGVYFCASSHPGTVQETQYFGPGTRLLVL.

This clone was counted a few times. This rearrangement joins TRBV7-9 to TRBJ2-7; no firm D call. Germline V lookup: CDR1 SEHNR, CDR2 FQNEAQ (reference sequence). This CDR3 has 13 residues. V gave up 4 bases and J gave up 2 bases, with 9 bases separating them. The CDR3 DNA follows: TGTGCCAGCAGCTCCTACCGGGCCTACGAGCAGTACTTC. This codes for CASSSYRAYEQYF.

In nucleotides, the CDR3 is TGTGCCAGCAGCTTAGCGCGGGGTAGGGGGCGGGAGACCCAGTACTTC. It is translated as CASSLARGRGRETQYF. This chain connects TRBV7-8 to TRBJ2-5; a possible D gene is TRBD1 (7 bases). The CDR3 sequence is 16 residues long. V lost 0 bases, J lost 5 bases, and 16 bases lay in between. Germline loops: CDR1 SGHVS, CDR2 FQNEAQ.

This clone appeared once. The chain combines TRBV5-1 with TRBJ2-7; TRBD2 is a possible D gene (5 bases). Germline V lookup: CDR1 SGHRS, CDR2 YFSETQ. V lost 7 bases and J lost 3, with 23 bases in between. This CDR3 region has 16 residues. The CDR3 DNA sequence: TGCGCCAGCCAAGAATTACCGGGATTCGCGCTCTACGAGCAGTACTTC. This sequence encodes CASQELPGFALYEQYF.

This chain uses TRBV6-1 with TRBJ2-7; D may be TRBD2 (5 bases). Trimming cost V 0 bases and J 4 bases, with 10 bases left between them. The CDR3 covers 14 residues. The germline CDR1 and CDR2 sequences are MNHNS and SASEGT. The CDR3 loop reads CASSEAGVRYEQYF. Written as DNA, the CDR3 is TGTGCCAGCAGTGAAGCCGGGGTTAGGTACGAGCAGTACTTC.

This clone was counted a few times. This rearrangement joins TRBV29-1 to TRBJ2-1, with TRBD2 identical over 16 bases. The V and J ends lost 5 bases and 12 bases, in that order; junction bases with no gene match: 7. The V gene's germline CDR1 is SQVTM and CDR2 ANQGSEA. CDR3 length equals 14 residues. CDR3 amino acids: CSVRGTSGRERQFF. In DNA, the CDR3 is TGCAGCGTTCGAGGGACTAGCGGGAGGGAACGGCAGTTCTTC.

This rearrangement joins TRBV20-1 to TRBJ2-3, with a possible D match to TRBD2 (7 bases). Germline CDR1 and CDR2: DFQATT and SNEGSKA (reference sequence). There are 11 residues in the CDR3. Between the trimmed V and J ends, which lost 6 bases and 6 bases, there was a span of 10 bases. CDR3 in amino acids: CSAKGGDTQYF. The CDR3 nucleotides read TGCAGTGCGAAGGGGGGGGATACGCAGTATTTT.

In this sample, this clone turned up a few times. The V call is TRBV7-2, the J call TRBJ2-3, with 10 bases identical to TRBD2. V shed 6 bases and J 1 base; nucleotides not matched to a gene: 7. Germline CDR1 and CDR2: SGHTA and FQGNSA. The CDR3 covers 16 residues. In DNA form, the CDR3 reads TGTGCCAGCAGTTTGTACCTAGCGGGGGGCACAGATACGCAGTATTTT. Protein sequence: CASSLYLAGGTDTQYF.

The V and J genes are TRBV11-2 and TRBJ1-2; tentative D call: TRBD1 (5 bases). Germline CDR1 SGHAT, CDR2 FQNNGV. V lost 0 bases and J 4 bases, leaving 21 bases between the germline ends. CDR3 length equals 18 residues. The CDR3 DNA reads TGTGCCAGCAGCTTAGATCCCTATGACAGTCGATTCTCCTATGGCTACACCTTC. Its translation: CASSLDPYDSRFSYGYTF.

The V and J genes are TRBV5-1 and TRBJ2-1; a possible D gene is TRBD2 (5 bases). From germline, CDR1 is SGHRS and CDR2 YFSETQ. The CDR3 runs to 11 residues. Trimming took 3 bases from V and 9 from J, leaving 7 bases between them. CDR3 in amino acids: CASSSAGEQFF. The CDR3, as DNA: TGCGCCAGCAGCTCCGCGGGTGAGCAGTTCTTC.

In DNA form, the CDR3 reads TGTGCCAGCAGTTTTCTAGGGACAGGGAGCTACGAGCAGTACTTC. Its translation: CASSFLGTGSYEQYF. The V and J genes are TRBV6-5 and TRBJ2-7, with 9 positions matching TRBD1. Germline CDR1 reads MNHEY; CDR2 reads SVGAGI. This CDR3 is built from 15 residues. The ends lost 4 bases at V and 3 bases at J; junction bases unmatched: 7.

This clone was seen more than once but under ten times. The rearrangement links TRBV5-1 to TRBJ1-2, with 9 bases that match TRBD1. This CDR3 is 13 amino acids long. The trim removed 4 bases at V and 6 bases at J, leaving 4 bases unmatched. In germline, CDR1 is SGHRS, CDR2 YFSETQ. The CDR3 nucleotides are TGCGCCAGCAGCCCCGGGACAGGGAATGGCTACACCTTC. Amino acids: CASSPGTGNGYTF. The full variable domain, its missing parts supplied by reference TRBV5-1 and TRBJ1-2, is KAGVTQTPRYLIKTRGQQVTLSCSPISGHRSVSWYQQTPGQGLQFLFEYFSETQRNKGNFPGRFSGRQFSNSRSEMNVSTLELGDSALYLCASSPGTGNGYTFGSGTRLTVV.

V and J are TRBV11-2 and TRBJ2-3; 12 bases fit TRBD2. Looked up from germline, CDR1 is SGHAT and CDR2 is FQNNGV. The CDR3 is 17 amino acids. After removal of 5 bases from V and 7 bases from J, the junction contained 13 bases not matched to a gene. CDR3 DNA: TGTGCCAGCAGCCCGATACTAGCGGGGGGTGCTTTGAATACGCAGTATTTT. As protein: CASSPILAGGALNTQYF. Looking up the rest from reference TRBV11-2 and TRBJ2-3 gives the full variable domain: EAGVAQSPRYKIIEKRQSVAFWCNPISGHATLYWYQQILGQGPKLLIQFQNNGVVDDSQLPKDRFSAERLKGVDSTLKIQPAKLEDSAVYLCASSPILAGGALNTQYFGPGTRLTVL.

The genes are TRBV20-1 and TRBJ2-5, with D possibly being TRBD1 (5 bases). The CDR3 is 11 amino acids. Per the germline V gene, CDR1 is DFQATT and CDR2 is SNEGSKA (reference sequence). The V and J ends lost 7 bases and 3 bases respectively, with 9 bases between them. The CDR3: CSGTDKETQYF. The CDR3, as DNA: TGCAGTGGGACGGACAAAGAGACCCAGTACTTC.

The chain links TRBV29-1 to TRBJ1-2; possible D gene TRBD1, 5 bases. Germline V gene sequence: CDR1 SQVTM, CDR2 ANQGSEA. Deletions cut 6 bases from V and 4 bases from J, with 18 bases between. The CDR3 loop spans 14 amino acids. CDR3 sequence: CSVSDGGRFYGYTF. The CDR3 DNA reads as TGCAGCGTGTCTGACGGGGGTAGGTTCTATGGCTACACCTTC.

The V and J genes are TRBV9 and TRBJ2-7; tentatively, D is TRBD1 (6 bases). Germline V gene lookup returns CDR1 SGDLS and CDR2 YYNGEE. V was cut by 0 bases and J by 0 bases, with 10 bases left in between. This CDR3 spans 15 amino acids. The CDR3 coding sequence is TGTGCCAGCAGCGTAGGTCAGGGGATCTCCTACGAGCAGTACTTC. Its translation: CASSVGQGISYEQYF.

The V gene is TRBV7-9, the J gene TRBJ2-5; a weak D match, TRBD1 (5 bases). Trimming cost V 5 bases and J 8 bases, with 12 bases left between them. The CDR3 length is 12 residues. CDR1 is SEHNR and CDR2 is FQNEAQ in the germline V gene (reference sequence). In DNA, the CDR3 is TGTGCCAGCAGCCCGAATCAGGGAACCCAGTACTTC. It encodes CASSPNQGTQYF.

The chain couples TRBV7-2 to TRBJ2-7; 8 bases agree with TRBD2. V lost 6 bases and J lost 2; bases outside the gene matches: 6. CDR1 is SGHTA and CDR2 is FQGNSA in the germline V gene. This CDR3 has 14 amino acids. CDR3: CASRPAGVAYEQYF. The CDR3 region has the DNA TGTGCCAGCAGGCCAGCGGGGGTCGCCTACGAGCAGTACTTC. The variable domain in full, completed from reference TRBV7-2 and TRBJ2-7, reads GAGVSQSPSNKVTEKGKDVELRCDPISGHTALYWYRQSLGQGLEFLIYFQGNSAPDKSGLPSDRFSAERTGGSVSTLTIQRTQQEDSAVYLCASRPAGVAYEQYFGPGTRLTVT.

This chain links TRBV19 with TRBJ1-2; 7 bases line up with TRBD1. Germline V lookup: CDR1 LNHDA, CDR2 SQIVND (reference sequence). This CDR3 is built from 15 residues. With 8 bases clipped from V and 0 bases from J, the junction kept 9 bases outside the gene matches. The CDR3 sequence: CASGSGTEANYGYTF. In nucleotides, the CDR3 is TGTGCCAGTGGATCCGGGACAGAAGCTAACTATGGCTACACCTTC.

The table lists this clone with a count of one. CDR3 bases: TGTGCCAGTAAATTGCGGGGATCAGATACGCAGTATTTT. Its protein is CASKLRGSDTQYF. The V and J genes are TRBV19 and TRBJ2-3; perhaps TRBD2 as D (6 bases). Germline V CDR1 and CDR2: LNHDA, SQIVND (reference sequence). CDR3 length equals 13 residues. Trimming took 7 bases from V and 4 from J, leaving 12 bases between them.

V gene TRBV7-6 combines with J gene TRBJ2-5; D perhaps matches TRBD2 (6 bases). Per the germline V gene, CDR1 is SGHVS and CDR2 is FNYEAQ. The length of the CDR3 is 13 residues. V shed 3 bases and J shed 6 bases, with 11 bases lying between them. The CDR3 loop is CASSFDAGQTQYF. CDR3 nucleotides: TGTGCCAGCAGCTTCGACGCGGGGCAGACCCAGTACTTC.

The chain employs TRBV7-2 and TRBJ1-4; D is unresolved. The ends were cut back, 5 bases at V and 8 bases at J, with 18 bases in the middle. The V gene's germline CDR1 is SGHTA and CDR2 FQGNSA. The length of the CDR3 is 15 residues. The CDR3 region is CASSPNTVGREKLFF. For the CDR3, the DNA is TGTGCCAGCAGCCCGAACACCGTTGGGAGGGAAAAACTGTTTTTT.

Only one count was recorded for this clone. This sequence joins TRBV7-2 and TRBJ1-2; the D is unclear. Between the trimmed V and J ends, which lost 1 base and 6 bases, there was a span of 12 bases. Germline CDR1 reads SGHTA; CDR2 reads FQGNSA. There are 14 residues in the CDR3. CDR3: CASSLDSYFDGYTF. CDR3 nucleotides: TGTGCCAGCAGCTTAGACAGCTACTTCGATGGCTACACCTTC.

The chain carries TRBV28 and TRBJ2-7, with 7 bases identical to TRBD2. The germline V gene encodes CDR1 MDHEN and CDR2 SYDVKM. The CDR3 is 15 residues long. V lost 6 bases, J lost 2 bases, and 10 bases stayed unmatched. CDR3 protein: CASSWGAGITYEQYF. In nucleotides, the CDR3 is TGTGCCAGCAGCTGGGGAGCGGGGATAACCTACGAGCAGTACTTC.

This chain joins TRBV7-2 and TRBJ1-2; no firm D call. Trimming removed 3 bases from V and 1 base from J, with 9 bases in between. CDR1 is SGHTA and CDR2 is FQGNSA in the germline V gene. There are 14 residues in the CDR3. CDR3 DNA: TGTGCCAGCAGCTTCTCAGACTATAACTATGGCTACACCTTC. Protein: CASSFSDYNYGYTF.

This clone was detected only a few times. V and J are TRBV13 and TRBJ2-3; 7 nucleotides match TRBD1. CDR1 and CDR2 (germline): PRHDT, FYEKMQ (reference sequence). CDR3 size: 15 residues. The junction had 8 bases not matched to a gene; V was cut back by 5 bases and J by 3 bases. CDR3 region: CASSETGVGTDTQYF. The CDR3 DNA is TGTGCCAGCAGCGAAACAGGGGTAGGAACAGATACGCAGTATTTT.

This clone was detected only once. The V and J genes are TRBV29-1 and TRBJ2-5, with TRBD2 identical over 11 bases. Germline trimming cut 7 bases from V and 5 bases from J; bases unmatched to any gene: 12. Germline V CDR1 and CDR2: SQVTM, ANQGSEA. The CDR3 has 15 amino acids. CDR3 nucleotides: TGCAGCGGAGCCGGGACTAGCGGTAGAACGGAGACCCAGTACTTC. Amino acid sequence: CSGAGTSGRTETQYF. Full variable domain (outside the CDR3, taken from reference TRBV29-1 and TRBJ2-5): SAVISQKPSRDICQRGTSLTIQCQVDSQVTMMFWYRQQPGQSLTLIATANQGSEATYESGFVIDKFPISRPNLTFSTLTVSNMSPEDSSIYLCSGAGTSGRTETQYFGPGTRLLVL.